This T cell receptor (delta chain) was identified during a study of in vitro expanded adult blood gammadelta T cells (dated by TCRdb to the early 2020s). Some background on the complete study: Among T cells, the purity of sorted Vgamma9Vdelta2 cells was between 94.4% and 100%. The study compared the TCR repertoire of Vgamma9Vdelta2 T cells expanded in vitro with a mistletoe-extract drug against those expanded with HMBPP or zoledronate. Each donor's cells were separately stimulated with HMBPP, zoledronate or AbnobaViscum P, and TRG and TRD CDR3 repertoires were sequenced for every condition. The TCR repertoire analysis included a few subjects. Here is what the overall study found, with its caveats: The TRDV2 repertoire shared between treatments was private to each donor, and multidimensional scaling clustered TRD repertoires by subject rather than stimulant. All repertoires were derived from in vitro expanded cultures of healthy donor cells rather than from mistletoe-treated patients. Most of the top TRGV9 CDR3 clonotypes were public, as they were shared across donors and across all three stimulation conditions. CDR3 length, diversity and J usage of AbnobaViscum P-expanded Vgamma9Vdelta2 repertoires were found to be similar to those of HMBPP- and zoledronate-expanded repertoires, which suggested a polyclonal response.

The protocol used for the library was 5' RACE. RNA was extracted from 8,500 to 10,000 sorted cells per sample using the RNeasy Micro Kit. Libraries were generated by template-switch reverse transcription, after which the CDR3gamma and CDR3delta regions were amplified by PCR. Amplicons were sequenced on an Illumina MiSeq using the V2 300 kit, producing 150 bp paired-end reads. In the authors' own workflow: FastQC version 0.11.8 was used to check read quality. CDR3 sequences were built by aligning reads to GenBank TRG or TRD reference genes using MiXCR version 3.0.3. Default MiXCR parameters were applied, except that 3 rather than 5 consecutive nucleotides were used for TRDD assembly. Repertoire analyses, including normalized Shannon-Wiener diversity, clonotype tracking and multidimensional scaling, were performed with VDJtools version 1.2.1 under default settings. CDR3 sequences that were out-of-frame or contained stop codons were left out of the analysis. TCRdb called clones from the public reads with CATT, and repeated DNA sequences were later combined into one row. For this entry, the V and J calls and clone size follow TCRdb and not the study's own pipeline. This sample comprises more than 300 delta-chain clones, approximately 54% of them detected only once. Less than 80% of the sample is in the top ten clones.

The sample's treatment or condition label is to be understood as: AbnobaViscum Pini, a non-fermented European mistletoe (Viscum album, pine host) extract drug, about 920 ug/mL. Following expansion, live CD3+ TCRgammadelta+ Vgamma9+ Vdelta2+ T cells were FACS-sorted using a FACS Aria III. Before expansion, PBMC received a one-day pulse of 950 to 1,000 ug/mL AbnobaViscum P and were then washed three times. Cultures were expanded for approximately 15 days, with IL-2 replenished every 3 to 4 days. After the one-day stimulant pulse, cells were washed three times and then cultured in medium containing 100 U/mL IL-2. Before culture, peripheral blood mononuclear cells were isolated by Lymphoprep gradient centrifugation and were cryopreserved in liquid nitrogen. With respect to this clone: Its target antigen remains unknown. A read error is the likely source, as a far larger clone sits one nucleotide away.

According to the germline V gene, CDR1 reads GEAIGNYY and CDR2 reads EKD. Relative to germline, V is missing 0 bases and J is missing 0 bases, with 11 bases of the junction outside any gene match. CDR3 length: 18 amino acids, cysteine to phenylalanine. Left in the record is the CDR3 DNA by itself, 54 bases read in frame from the first base. The TCR sequence derives from an adult in good health. The sample here was gamma-delta T cells from peripheral blood expanded in culture, taken from an in vitro culture stimulated with Abnoba P. This chain is built from TRDV2 and TRDJ1; 8 bases in the middle match TRDD3. The CDR3 region: CACDTVRGIGKYTDKLIF. The nucleotide sequence reads as follows: TGTGCCTGTGACACCGTAAGGGGGATAGGAAAGTACACCGATAAACTCATCTTT.